These 5 T cell receptor beta chains came from one sample sequenced in a study of blood T cell repertoires in COVID-19. The protocol was immunoSEQ multiplex PCR, while the TCRdb copy is restricted to in-frame clones and leaves out a portion. The sample lists 160,000 or so clones, approximately 85% occurring once. The material sequenced was peripheral blood. The receptors derive from a man aged 60-69 years with active or convalescent COVID-19.

The sample holds a few counts of this clone. The chain joins TRBV5-1 to TRBJ1-1; no clear D. From germline, CDR1 is SGHRS and CDR2 YFSETQ. This CDR3 region has 15 residues. V was trimmed by 4 bases and J by 0 bases, leaving 13 bases between them. CDR3 DNA sequence: TGCGCCAGCAGCCTCCGGTCCAACCTGAACACTGAAGCTTTCTTT. This gives the protein CASSLRSNLNTEAFF.

This clone was counted between two and nine times. The rearrangement uses TRBV25-1 and TRBJ1-1, with D maybe TRBD1 (5 bases). The CDR3 spans 13 residues. Trimming took 6 bases from V and 2 from J, leaving 10 bases between them. Germline CDR1 and CDR2: MGHDK and SYGVNS. CDR3 coding DNA: TGTGCCAGCAGGAGGACATCTAACACTGAAGCTTTCTTT. Amino acids: CASRRTSNTEAFF.

The V and J genes are TRBV19 and TRBJ1-1, with TRBD1 matching over 7 bases. The germline gives CDR1 LNHDA, CDR2 SQIVND (reference sequence). This CDR3 is built from 13 residues. The V segment lost 4 bases and the J segment 7 bases; nucleotides outside the gene matches: 6. As DNA, the CDR3 is TGTGCCAGTAGTAGAGACAGGGCTTTTGAAGCTTTCTTT. Encoded protein: CASSRDRAFEAFF.

Comment on this clone: An end of the junction differs from the germline gene, which may be a read error. CDR3 in amino acids: CASSDSLGHGDQPQHF. In DNA, the CDR3 is TGTGCCAGCAGTGACTCACTAGGCCACGGGGATCAGCCCCAGCATTTT. V is TRBV6-2 or TRBV6-3 and J is TRBJ1-5, with D hard to call. The germline gives CDR1 MNHEY, CDR2 SVGEGT. The CDR3 is 16 amino acids.

The J gene is TRBJ1-4, the V gene TRBV5-1; D might be TRBD1 (6 bases). V gave up 4 bases and J gave up 5 bases, with 15 bases separating them. The length of the CDR3 is 15 residues. CDR1 SGHRS and CDR2 YFSETQ come from the germline V gene. The CDR3 DNA sequence: TGCGCCAGCAGCCCCTTACAGGGACCCAATGAAAAACTGTTTTTT. It encodes CASSPLQGPNEKLFF.